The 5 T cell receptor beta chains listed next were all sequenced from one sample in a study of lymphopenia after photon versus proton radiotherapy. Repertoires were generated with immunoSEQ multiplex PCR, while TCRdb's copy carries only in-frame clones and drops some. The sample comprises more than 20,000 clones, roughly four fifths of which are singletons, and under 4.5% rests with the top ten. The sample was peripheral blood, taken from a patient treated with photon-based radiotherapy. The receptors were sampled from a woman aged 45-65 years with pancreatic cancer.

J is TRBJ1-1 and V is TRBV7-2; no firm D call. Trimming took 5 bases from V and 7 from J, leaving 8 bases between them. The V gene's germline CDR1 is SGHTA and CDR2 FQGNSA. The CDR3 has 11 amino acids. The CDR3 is CASSLGLEAFF. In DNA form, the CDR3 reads TGTGCCAGCAGCCTAGGACTTGAAGCTTTCTTT.

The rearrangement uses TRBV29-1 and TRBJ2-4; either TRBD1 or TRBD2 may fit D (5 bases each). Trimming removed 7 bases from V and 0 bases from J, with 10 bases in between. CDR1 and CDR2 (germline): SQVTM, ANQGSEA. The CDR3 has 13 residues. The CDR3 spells CSARDLAKNIQYF. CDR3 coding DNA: TGCAGCGCCCGGGACCTAGCCAAAAACATTCAGTACTTC.

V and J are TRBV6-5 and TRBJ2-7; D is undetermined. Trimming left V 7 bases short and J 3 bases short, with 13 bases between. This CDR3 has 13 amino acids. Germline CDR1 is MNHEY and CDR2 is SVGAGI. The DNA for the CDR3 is TGTGCCAGCAAAAATGGGCAGGTCTACGAGCAGTACTTC. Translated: CASKNGQVYEQYF.

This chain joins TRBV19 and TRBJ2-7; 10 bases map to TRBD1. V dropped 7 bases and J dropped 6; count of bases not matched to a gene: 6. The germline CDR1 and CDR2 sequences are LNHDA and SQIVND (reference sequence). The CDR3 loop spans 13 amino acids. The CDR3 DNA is TGTGCCAGTACCCAGCGGACAGGGGGCGAGCAGTACTTC. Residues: CASTQRTGGEQYF.

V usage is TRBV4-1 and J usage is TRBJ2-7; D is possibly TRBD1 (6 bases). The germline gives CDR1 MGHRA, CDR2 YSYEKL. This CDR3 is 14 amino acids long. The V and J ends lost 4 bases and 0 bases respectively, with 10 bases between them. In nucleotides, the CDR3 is TGCGCCAGCAGCCCCCGGGACAACTCCTACGAGCAGTACTTC. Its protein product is CASSPRDNSYEQYF.